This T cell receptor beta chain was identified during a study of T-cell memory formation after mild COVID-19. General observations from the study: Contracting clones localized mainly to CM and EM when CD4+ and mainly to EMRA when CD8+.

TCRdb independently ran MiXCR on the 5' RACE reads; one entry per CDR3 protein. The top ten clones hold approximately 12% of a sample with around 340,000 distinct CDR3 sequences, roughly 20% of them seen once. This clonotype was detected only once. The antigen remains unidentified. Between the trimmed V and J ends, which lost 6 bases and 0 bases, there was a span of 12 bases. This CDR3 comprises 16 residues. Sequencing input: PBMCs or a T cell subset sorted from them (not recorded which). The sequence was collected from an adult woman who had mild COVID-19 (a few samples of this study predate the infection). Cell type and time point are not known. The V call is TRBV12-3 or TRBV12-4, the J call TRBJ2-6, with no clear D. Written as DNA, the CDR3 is TGTGCCAGCAGCCTCACGGCCAACTCTGGGGCCAACGTCCTGACTTTC. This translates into CASSLTANSGANVLTF.